This T cell receptor beta chain emerged from a study of cytomegalovirus exposure and HLA in healthy donors. Study-wide context: An analysis done earlier identified around 100 million unique TCR beta sequences from 150 million to 200 million T cells.

This CDR3 spans 15 amino acids. Germline V lookup: CDR1 SGHRS, CDR2 YFSETQ. Notes on the study in general: Productive status was seen about 90% or about 30% of the time for most TCR beta V segments in an earlier analysis.

The PCR ran on 60 Vbeta and 13 Jbeta primers. Profiling relied on immunoSEQ multiplex PCR, and the TCRdb table lists in-frame clones only, not all of them. Among approximately 100,000 clones listed, roughly 69% were seen once. In the case of this clone: What it binds is unknown. An end of the junction does not agree with germline; a read error may underlie this.

Sequenced: PBMCs. The chain is built from TRBV5-1 and TRBJ1-2; TRBD1 matches at 8 bases. This receptor was identified in a man younger than 40 in good health and CMV-seropositive. The CDR3 region is CASSRTGTGNYDYTF. DNA of the CDR3: TGCGCCAGCAGCCGGACCGGGACAGGAAACTATGACTACACCTTC.